The following is a TCR beta chain sequence with its context. The antigen is unknown. These data belong to a study of cytomegalovirus exposure and HLA in healthy donors. PCR used 60 Vbeta primers and 13 Jbeta primers. Assay used: immunoSEQ multiplex PCR; TCRdb lists only in-frame clones, some missing. Here the sample spans 90,000 to 100,000 clones, over 60% being singletons. This CDR3 has 15 amino acids. The V and J ends lost 0 bases and 5 bases, in that order; junction bases with no gene match: 6. Germline CDR1 reads SGHRS; CDR2 reads YFSETQ. Points from the study as a whole: It was shown in a later analysis that HLA-associated TCR beta chains were more clonally expanded than other, equally common chains. Previous analysis showed most TCR beta V segments were productive about 90% or about 30% of the time. Most TCR sequences were rare, but some public TCRs occurred in many donors.

This TCR was sampled from a female donor in good health and CMV-seronegative. J is TRBJ2-5 and V is TRBV5-1; 8 bases are a match to TRBD2. Sequenced: PBMCs. The CDR3 sequence: CASSLGIAGYETQYF. The DNA for the CDR3 is TGCGCCAGCAGCTTGGGGATAGCGGGGTATGAGACCCAGTACTTC.